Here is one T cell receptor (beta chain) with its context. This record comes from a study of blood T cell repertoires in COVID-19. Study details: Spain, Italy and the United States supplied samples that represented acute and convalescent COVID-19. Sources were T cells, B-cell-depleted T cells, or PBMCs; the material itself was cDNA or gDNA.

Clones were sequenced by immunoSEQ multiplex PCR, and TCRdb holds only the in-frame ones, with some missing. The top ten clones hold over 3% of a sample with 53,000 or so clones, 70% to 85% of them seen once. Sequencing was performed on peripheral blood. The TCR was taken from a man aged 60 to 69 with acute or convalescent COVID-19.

CDR3 residues: CASSHGGARDEKLFF. Written as DNA, the CDR3 is TGCGCCAGCAGCCATGGGGGGGCGCGAGACGAAAAACTGTTTTTT. The chain combines TRBV4-1 with TRBJ1-4; D is possibly TRBD1 (6 bases). Trimming took 3 bases from V and 8 from J, leaving 16 bases between them. The CDR3 has 15 residues. Germline values: CDR1 MGHRA, CDR2 YSYEKL.